This T cell receptor beta chain was identified during a study of blood T cell repertoires in COVID-19. Whole-study context: Samples representing acute and convalescent COVID-19 were sourced from the United States, Italy and Spain. The analysed material was cDNA or gDNA that came from T cells, B-cell-depleted T cells, or PBMCs.

Patients at the Seattle site were enrolled during active infection and followed longitudinally. This clone turned up a few times. Original processing methods: Amplification of reference gene primers provided the estimated nucleated cell counts. TCRdb keeps only in-frame clones here, not all; method: immunoSEQ multiplex PCR. The D gene and trimming were derived from the DNA, and the V and J assignments and clone size from that table. Of 85,000 to 100,000 clones in the sample, about four fifths are singletons; the top ten hold 4% to 5.5%. The length of the CDR3 is 13 residues. Germline V gene lookup returns CDR1 MNHNY and CDR2 SVGAGI (reference sequence). Losses at the gene ends were 8 bases for V and 1 base for J; bases not matched to a gene: 4.

This clonotype was sampled from a man older than 75 with COVID-19, enrolled during active disease. Specimen: peripheral blood. This chain uses TRBV6-6 with TRBJ1-1, with 7 bases identical to TRBD1. The CDR3 loop is CASQGDPNTEAFF. In DNA, the CDR3 is TGTGCCAGCCAGGGGGACCCGAACACTGAAGCTTTCTTT.